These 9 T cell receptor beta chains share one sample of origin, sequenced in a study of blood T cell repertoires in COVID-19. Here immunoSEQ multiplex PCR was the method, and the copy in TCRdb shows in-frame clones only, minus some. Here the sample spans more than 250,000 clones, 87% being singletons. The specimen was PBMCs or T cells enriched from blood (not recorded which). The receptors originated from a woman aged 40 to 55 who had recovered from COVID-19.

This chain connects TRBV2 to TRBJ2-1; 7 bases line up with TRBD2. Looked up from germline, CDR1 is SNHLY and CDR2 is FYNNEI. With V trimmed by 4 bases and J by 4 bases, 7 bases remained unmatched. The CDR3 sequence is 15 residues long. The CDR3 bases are TGTGCCAGCAGTGCGACTAGCCCTCGTTACAATGAGCAGTTCTTC. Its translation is CASSATSPRYNEQFF.

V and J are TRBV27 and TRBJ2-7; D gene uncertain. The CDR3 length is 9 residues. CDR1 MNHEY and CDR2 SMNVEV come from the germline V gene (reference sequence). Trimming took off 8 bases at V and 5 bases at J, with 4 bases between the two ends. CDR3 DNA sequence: TGTGCCAGCTCTAACGAGCAGTACTTC. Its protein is CASSNEQYF.

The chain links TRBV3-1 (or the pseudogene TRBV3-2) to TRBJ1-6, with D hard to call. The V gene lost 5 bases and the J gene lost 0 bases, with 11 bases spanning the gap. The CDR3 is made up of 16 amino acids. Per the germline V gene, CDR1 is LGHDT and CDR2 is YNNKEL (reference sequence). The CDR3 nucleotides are TGTGCCAGCAGCTTCTTTATGAGCTCCTATAATTCACCCCTCCACTTT. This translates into CASSFFMSSYNSPLHF.

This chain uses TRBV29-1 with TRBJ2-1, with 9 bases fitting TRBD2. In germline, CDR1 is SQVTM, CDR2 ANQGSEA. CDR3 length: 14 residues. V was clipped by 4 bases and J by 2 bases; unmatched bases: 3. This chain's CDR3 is CSVGTSEPYNEQFF. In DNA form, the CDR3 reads TGCAGCGTTGGGACTAGCGAACCCTACAATGAGCAGTTCTTC.

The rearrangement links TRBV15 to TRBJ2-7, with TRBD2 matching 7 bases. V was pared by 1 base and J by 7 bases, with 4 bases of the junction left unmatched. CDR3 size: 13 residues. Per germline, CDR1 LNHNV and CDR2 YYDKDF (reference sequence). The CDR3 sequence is CATSRGGEGEQYF. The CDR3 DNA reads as TGTGCCACCAGCAGAGGGGGGGAGGGTGAGCAGTACTTC.

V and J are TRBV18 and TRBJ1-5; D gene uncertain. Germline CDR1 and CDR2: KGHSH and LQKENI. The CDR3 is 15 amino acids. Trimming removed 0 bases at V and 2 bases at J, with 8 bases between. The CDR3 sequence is CASSPPSSGNQPQHF. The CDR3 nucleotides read TGTGCCAGCTCACCACCCAGTTCAGGCAATCAGCCCCAGCATTTT.

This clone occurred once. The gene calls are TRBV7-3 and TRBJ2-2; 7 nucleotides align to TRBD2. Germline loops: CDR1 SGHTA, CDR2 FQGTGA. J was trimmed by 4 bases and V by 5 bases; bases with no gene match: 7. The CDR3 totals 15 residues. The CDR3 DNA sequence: TGTGCCAGCAGCGGACTAGGGCCGGGCACCGGGGAGCTGTTTTTT. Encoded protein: CASSGLGPGTGELFF.

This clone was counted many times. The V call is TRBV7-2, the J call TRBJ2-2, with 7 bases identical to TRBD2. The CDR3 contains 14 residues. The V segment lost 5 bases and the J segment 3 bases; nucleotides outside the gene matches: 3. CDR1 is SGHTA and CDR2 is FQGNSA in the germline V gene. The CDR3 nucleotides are TGTGCCAGCAGCCCTCGGGGGGACACCGGGGAGCTGTTTTTT. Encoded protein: CASSPRGDTGELFF.

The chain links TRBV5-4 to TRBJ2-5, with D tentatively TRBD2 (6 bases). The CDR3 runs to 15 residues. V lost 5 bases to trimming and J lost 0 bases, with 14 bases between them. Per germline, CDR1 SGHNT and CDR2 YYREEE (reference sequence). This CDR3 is CASRYDWEDQETQYF. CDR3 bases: TGTGCCAGCAGATATGACTGGGAGGACCAAGAGACCCAGTACTTC.